This TCR beta chain was found in a study of blood T cell repertoires in COVID-19. As for the study in general: The United States, Italy and Spain were the sources of the acute and convalescent COVID-19 samples. T cells, B-cell-depleted T cells, or PBMCs supplied cDNA or gDNA.

The CDR3 covers 15 residues. V lost 5 bases and J lost 6, with 18 bases in between. The germline V gene encodes CDR1 SGHAT and CDR2 FQNNGV. Authors' processing steps: Counts of nucleated cells, estimated from reference gene primer amplification, were obtained. Produced via immunoSEQ multiplex PCR; TCRdb's table is partial and in-frame only. Clone size and the V and J calls come from that table; the DNA yielded D and trimming. The data show tens of thousands of clones, roughly 71% seen once. The rearrangement joins TRBV11-2 to TRBJ2-3; possibly TRBD1 for D (5 bases). The clonotype originates from a human donor in a cohort sampled during active COVID-19. Sequencing input: peripheral blood. In DNA form, the CDR3 reads TGTGCCAGCAGCCTCGCGCGAGCTGCAGGGGATACGCAGTATTTT. It yields the protein CASSLARAAGDTQYF.